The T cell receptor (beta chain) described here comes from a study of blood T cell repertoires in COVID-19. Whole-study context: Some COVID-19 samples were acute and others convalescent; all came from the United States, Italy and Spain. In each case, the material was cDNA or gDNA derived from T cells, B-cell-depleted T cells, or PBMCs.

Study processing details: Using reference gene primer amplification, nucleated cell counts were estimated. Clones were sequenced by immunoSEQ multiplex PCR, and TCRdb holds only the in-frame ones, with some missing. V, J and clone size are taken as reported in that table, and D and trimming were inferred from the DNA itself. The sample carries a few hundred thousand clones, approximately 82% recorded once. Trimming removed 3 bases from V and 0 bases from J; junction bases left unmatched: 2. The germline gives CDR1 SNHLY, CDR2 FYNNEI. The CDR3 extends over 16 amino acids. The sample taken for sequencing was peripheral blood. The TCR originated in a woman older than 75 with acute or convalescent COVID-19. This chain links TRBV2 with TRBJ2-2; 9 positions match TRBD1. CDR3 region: CASSETGGPNTGELFF. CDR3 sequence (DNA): TGTGCCAGCAGTGAGACAGGGGGTCCGAACACCGGGGAGCTGTTTTTT.